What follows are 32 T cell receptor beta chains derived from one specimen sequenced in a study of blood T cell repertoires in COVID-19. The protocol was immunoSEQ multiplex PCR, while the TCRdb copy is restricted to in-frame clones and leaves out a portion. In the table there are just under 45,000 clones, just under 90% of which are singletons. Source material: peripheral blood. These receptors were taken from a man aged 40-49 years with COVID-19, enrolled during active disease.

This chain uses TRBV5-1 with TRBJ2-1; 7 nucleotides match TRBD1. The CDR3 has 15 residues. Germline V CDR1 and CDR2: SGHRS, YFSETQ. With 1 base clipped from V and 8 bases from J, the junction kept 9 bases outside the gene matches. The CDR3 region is CASSLLTGDVDEQFF. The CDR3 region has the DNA TGCGCCAGCAGCTTGCTTACAGGGGATGTGGATGAGCAGTTCTTC.

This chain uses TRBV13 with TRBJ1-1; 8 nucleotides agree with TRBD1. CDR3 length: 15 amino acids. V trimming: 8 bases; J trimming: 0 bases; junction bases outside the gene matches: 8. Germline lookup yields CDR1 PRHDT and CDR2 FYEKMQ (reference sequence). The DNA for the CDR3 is TGTGCCAGCCAACGAGGACAGGGCTTGAACACTGAAGCTTTCTTT. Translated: CASQRGQGLNTEAFF.

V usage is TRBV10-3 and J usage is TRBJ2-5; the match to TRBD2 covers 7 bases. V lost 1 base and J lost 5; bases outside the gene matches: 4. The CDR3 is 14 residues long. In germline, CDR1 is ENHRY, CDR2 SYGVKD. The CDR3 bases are TGTGCCATCAGTGAGTTGCGGGAGACGGAGACCCAGTACTTC. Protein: CAISELRETETQYF.

The DNA for the CDR3 is TGTGCCACCCGAGAGACAGCGAACACCGGGGAGCTGTTTTTT. Translation: CATRETANTGELFF. This sequence joins TRBV24-1 and TRBJ2-2; D might be TRBD1 (5 bases). Trimming cost V 9 bases and J 0 bases, with 10 bases left between them. The CDR3 has 14 amino acids. The germline CDR1 and CDR2 sequences are KGHDR and SFDVKD.

The CDR3 sequence is CASSSEGEGSQPQHF. Written as DNA, the CDR3 is TGTGCCAGCAGCTCCGAGGGGGAAGGGAGTCAGCCCCAGCATTTT. The chain joins TRBV7-9 to TRBJ1-5; D is possibly TRBD1 (6 bases). This CDR3 is 15 amino acids long. Looked up from germline, CDR1 is SEHNR and CDR2 is FQNEAQ (reference sequence). The V end lost 4 bases, the J end lost 6 bases, and 16 bases lay between the germline ends.

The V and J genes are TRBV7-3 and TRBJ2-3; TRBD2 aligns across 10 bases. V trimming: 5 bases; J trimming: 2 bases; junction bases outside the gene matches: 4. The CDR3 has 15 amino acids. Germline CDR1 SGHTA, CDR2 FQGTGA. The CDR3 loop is CASSQAGGLTDTQYF. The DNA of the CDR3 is TGTGCCAGCAGCCAAGCGGGGGGGCTCACAGATACGCAGTATTTT.

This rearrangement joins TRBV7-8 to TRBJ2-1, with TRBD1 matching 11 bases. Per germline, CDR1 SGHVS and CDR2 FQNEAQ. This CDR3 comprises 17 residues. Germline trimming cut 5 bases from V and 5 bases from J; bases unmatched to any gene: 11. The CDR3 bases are TGTGCCAGCAGCACGACACCGGGACAGGGGGTGGACAATGAGCAGTTCTTC. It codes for CASSTTPGQGVDNEQFF.

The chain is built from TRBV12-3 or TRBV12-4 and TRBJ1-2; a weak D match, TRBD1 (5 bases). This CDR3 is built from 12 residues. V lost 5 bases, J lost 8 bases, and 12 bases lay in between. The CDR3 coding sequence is TGTGCCAGCAGTCCTTCAGGGAACGGCTACACCTTC. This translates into CASSPSGNGYTF.

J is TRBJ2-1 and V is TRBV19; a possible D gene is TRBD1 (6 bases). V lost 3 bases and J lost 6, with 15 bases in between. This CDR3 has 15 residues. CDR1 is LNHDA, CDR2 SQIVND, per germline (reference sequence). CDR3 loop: CASSMGAGAFNEQFF. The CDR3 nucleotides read TGTGCCAGTAGTATGGGGGCAGGGGCCTTCAATGAGCAGTTCTTC.

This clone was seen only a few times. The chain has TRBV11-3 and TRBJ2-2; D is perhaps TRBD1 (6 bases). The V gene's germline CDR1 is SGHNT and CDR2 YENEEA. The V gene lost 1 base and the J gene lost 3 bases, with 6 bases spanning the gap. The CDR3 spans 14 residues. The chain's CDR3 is CASSLAGDTGELFF. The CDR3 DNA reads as TGTGCCAGCAGCTTAGCAGGGGACACCGGGGAGCTGTTTTTT.

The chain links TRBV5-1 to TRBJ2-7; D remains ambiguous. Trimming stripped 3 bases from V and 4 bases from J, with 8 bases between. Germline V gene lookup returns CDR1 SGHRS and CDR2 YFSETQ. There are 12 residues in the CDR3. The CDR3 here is CASSSPQYEQYF. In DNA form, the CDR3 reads TGCGCCAGCAGCTCCCCACAATACGAGCAGTACTTC. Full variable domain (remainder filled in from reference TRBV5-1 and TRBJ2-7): KAGVTQTPRYLIKTRGQQVTLSCSPISGHRSVSWYQQTPGQGLQFLFEYFSETQRNKGNFPGRFSGRQFSNSRSEMNVSTLELGDSALYLCASSSPQYEQYFGPGTRLTVT.

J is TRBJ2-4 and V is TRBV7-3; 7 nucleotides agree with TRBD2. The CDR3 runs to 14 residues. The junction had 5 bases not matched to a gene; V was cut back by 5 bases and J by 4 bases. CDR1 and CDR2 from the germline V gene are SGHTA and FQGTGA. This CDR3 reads CASSPNSGKNIQYF. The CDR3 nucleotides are TGTGCCAGCAGCCCTAATAGCGGGAAAAACATTCAGTACTTC.

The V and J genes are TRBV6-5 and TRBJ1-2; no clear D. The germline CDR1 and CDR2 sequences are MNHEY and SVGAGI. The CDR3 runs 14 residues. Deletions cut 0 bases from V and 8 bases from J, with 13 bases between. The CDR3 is CASSYSETLGGYTF. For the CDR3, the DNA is TGTGCCAGCAGTTACTCGGAGACCCTAGGAGGCTACACCTTC.

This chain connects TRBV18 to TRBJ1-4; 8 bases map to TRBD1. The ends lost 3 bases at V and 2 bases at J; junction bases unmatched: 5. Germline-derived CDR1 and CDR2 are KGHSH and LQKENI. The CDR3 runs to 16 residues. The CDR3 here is CASSPSQGATNEKLFF. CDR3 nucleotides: TGTGCCAGCTCACCGAGCCAGGGGGCGACTAATGAAAAACTGTTTTTT.

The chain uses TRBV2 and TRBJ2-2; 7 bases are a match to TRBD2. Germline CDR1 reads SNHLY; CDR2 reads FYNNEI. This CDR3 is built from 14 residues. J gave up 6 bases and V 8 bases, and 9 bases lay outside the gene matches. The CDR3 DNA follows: TGTGCCAGCTCTGAGGGAGGGCCTCCCGGGGAGCTGTTTTTT. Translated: CASSEGGPPGELFF. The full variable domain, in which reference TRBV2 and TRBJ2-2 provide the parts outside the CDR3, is EPEVTQTPSHQVTQMGQEVILRCVPISNHLYFYWYRQILGQKVEFLVSFYNNEISEKSEIFDDQFSVERPDGSNFTLKIRSTKLEDSAMYFCASSEGGPPGELFFGEGSRLTVL.

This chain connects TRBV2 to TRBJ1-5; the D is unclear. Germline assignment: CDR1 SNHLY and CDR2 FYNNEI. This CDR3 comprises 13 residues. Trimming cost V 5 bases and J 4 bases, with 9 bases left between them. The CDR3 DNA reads TGTGCCAGCAGTATTGACGGGAATCAGCCCCAGCATTTT. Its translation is CASSIDGNQPQHF.

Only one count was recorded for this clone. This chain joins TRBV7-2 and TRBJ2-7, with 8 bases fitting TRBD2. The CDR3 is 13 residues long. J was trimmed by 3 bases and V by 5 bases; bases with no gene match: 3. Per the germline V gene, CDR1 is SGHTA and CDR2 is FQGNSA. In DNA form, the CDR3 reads TGTGCCAGCAGCCCCCGGGGGGGCTACGAGCAGTACTTC. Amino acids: CASSPRGGYEQYF.

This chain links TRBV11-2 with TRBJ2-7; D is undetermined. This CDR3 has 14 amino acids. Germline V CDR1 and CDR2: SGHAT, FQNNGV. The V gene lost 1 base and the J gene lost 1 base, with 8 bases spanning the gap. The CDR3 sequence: CASSLGDTSYEQYF. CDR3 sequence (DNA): TGTGCCAGCAGCTTAGGAGACACTTCCTACGAGCAGTACTTC. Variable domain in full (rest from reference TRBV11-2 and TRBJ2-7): EAGVAQSPRYKIIEKRQSVAFWCNPISGHATLYWYQQILGQGPKLLIQFQNNGVVDDSQLPKDRFSAERLKGVDSTLKIQPAKLEDSAVYLCASSLGDTSYEQYFGPGTRLTVT.

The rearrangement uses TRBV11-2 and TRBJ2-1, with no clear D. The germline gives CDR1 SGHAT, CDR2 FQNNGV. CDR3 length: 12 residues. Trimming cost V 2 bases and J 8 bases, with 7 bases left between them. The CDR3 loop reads CASSLWLDEQFF. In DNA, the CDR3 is TGTGCCAGCAGCTTATGGCTCGATGAGCAGTTCTTC. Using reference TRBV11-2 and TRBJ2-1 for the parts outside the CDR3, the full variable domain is EAGVAQSPRYKIIEKRQSVAFWCNPISGHATLYWYQQILGQGPKLLIQFQNNGVVDDSQLPKDRFSAERLKGVDSTLKIQPAKLEDSAVYLCASSLWLDEQFFGPGTRLTVL.

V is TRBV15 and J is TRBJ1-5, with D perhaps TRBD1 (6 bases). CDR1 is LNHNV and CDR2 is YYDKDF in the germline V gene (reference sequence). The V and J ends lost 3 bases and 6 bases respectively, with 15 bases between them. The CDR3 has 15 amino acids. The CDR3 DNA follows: TGTGCCACCAGCAGGACAGGAGGGACTAGTCAGCCCCAGCATTTT. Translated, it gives CATSRTGGTSQPQHF.

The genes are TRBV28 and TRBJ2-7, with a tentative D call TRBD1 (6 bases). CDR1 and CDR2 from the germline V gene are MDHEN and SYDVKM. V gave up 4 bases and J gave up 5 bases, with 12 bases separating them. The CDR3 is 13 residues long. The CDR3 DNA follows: TGTGCCAGCAGTTCCGGGACATTCCACGAGCAGTACTTC. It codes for CASSSGTFHEQYF.

The CDR3 region is CASSLTGVRSPLHF. CDR3 in DNA: TGTGCCAGCAGCCTGACAGGGGTAAGGTCACCCCTCCACTTT. The chain couples TRBV3-1 (or the pseudogene TRBV3-2) to TRBJ1-6; 8 positions match TRBD1. This CDR3 is built from 14 residues. V gave up 4 bases and J gave up 10 bases; unmatched junction bases: 6. Germline V lookup: CDR1 LGHDT, CDR2 YNNKEL (reference sequence).

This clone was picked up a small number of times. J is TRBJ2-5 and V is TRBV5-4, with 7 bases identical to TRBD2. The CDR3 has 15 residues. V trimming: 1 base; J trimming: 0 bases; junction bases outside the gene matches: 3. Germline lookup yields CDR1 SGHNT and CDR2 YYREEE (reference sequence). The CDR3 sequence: CASSLRTRDQETQYF. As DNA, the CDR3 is TGTGCCAGCAGCTTGAGGACTAGGGACCAAGAGACCCAGTACTTC.

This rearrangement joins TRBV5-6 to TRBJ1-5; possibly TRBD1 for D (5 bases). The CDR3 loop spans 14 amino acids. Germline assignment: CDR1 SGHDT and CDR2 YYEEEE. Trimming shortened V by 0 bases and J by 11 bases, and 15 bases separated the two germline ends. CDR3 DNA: TGTGCCAGCAGCTTGGCCAAAAGGGGTACGGCCCAGCATTTT. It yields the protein CASSLAKRGTAQHF. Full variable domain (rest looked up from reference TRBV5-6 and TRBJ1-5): DAGVTQSPTHLIKTRGQQVTLRCSPKSGHDTVSWYQQALGQGPQFIFQYYEEEERQRGNFPDRFSGHQFPNYSSELNVNALLLGDSALYLCASSLAKRGTAQHFGDGTRLSIL.

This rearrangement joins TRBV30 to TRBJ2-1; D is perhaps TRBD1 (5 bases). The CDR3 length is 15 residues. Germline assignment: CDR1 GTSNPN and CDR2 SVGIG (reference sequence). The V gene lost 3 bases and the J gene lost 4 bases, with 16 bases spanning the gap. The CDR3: CAWSHGVGVYNEQFF. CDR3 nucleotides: TGTGCCTGGAGCCATGGGGTAGGGGTGTACAATGAGCAGTTCTTC. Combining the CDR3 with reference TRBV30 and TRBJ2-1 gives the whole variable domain SQTIHQWPATLVQPVGSPLSLECTVEGTSNPNLYWYRQAAGRGLQLLFYSVGIGQISSEVPQNLSASRPQDRQFILSSKKLLLSDSGFYLCAWSHGVGVYNEQFFGPGTRLTVL.

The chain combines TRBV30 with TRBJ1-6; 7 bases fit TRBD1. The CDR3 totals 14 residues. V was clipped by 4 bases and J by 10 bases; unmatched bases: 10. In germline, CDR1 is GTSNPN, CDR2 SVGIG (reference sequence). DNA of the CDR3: TGTGCCTGGACGGGACAGACTGTTAGATCACCCCTCCACTTT. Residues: CAWTGQTVRSPLHF.

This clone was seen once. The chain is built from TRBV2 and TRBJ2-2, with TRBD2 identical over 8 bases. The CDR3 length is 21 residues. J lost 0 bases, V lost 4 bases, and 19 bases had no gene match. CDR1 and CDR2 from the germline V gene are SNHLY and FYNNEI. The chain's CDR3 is CASSVVGDRSGLGSNTGELFF. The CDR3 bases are TGTGCCAGCAGTGTGGTTGGTGACAGGTCGGGACTAGGGTCGAACACCGGGGAGCTGTTTTTT. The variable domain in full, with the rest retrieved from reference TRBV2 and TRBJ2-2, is EPEVTQTPSHQVTQMGQEVILRCVPISNHLYFYWYRQILGQKVEFLVSFYNNEISEKSEIFDDQFSVERPDGSNFTLKIRSTKLEDSAMYFCASSVVGDRSGLGSNTGELFFGEGSRLTVL.

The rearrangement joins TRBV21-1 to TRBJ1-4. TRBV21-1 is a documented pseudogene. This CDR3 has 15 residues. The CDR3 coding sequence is TGTGCCAGCAGCAAAGCGGGGGGAACTAATGAAAAACTGTTTTTT. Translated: CASSKAGGTNEKLFF.

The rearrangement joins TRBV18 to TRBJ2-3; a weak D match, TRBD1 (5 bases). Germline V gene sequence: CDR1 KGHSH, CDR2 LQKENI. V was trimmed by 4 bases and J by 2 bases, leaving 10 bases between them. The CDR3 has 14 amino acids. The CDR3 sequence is CASSRAGSTDTQYF. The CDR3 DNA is TGTGCCAGCTCACGGGCAGGGTCCACAGATACGCAGTATTTT.

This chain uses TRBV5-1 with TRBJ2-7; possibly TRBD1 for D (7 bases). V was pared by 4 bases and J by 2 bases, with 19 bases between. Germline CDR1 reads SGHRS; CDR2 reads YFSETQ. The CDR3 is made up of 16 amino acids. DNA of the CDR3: TGCGCCAGCAGCATTGGAGGGACAGAGAAAACCTACGAGCAGTACTTC. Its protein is CASSIGGTEKTYEQYF.

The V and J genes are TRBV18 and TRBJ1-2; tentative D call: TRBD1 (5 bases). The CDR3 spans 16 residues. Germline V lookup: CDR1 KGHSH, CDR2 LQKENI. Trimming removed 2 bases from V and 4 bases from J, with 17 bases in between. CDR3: CASSPEPGRRGYGYTF. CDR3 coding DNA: TGTGCCAGCTCACCAGAACCGGGACGGCGGGGCTATGGCTACACCTTC.

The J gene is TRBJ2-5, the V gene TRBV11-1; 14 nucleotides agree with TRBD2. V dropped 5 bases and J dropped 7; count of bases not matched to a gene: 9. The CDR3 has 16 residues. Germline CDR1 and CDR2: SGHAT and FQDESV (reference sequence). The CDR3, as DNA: TGTGCCAGCAGCCCCGGGACTAGCGGGGGTCAGGTGACCCAGTACTTC. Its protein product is CASSPGTSGGQVTQYF.